The entry that follows covers one T cell receptor beta chain sequence. These data belong to a study of blood T cell repertoires in COVID-19. Across the study: Acute-phase and convalescent COVID-19 samples originated in the United States, Italy and Spain. Nucleic acid was either cDNA or gDNA, and it came from T cells, B-cell-depleted T cells, or PBMCs.

The CDR3 totals 13 residues. The V gene lost 5 bases and the J gene lost 1 base, with 8 bases spanning the gap. The germline CDR1 and CDR2 sequences are MNHEY and SVGAGI. Only in-frame clones appear in the TCRdb table, and some are missing; sequencing was by immunoSEQ multiplex PCR. The sample shows 55,000 to 90,000 clones, more than 85% of them seen only once. The receptor's source is a man between 70 and 80 years old with active COVID-19. The sequenced sample was peripheral blood. The V and J genes are TRBV6-5 and TRBJ1-1; weak D call: TRBD1 (5 bases). The CDR3 sequence is CASSPRANTEAFF. The CDR3 region has the DNA TGTGCCAGCAGTCCCAGGGCGAACACTGAAGCTTTCTTT.